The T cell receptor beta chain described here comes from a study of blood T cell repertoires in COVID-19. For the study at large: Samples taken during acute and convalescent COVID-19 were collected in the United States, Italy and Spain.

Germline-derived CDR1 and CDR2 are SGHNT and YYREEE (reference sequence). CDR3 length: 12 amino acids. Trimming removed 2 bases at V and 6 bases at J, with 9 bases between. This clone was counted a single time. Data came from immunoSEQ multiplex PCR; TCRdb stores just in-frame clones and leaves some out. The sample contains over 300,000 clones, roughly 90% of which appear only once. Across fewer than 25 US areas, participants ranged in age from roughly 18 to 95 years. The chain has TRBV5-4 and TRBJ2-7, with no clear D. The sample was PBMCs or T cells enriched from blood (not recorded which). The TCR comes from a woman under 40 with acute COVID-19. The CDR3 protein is CASSFMTGEQYF. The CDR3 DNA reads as TGTGCCAGCAGCTTTATGACGGGCGAGCAGTACTTC.